This T cell receptor (beta chain) came from a study of blood T cell repertoires in COVID-19. Study-wide context: Sites in the United States, Italy and Spain provided acute and convalescent COVID-19 samples. T cells, B-cell-depleted T cells, or PBMCs provided the cDNA or gDNA that served as material.

This clone has more than one count but fewer than ten. The CDR3 extends over 18 amino acids. Germline V gives CDR1 KGHDR, CDR2 SFDVKD. Germline trimming cut 3 bases from V and 6 bases from J; bases unmatched to any gene: 13. Under the authors' procedure: Reference gene primer amplification gave nucleated cell count estimates. Measured with immunoSEQ multiplex PCR; TCRdb has only the in-frame clones, and not every one. V and J calls and clone size are those listed in that table; D and trimming were worked out from the DNA. Altogether about 180,000 clones are present, around 86% being singletons, with the ten largest covering less than 3.5%.

The chain joins TRBV24-1 to TRBJ2-1, with 10 bases fitting TRBD1. This TCR was recovered from a woman aged 25 to 45 with active or convalescent COVID-19. The specimen was peripheral blood. This chain's CDR3 is CATSDTRQGANSLNEQFF. The CDR3 DNA reads TGTGCCACCAGTGATACCCGACAGGGGGCTAACTCTCTCAATGAGCAGTTCTTC.